The entry below describes one T cell receptor (beta chain). This sample is part of a study of blood T cell repertoires in COVID-19. Sequencing was performed with immunoSEQ multiplex PCR; in TCRdb, only in-frame clones are kept and a portion is missing. This table holds 95,000 to 110,000 clones, about 79% found once. Sequencing was done on a sample of peripheral blood. This receptor was taken from an elderly woman with active or convalescent COVID-19.

The CDR3 loop reads CASSVAVAGGEDTQYF. CDR3 DNA: TGTGCCAGCAGCGTAGCTGTTGCGGGGGGCGAAGATACGCAGTATTTT. This chain joins TRBV9 and TRBJ2-3; 8 bases are shared with TRBD2. CDR1 is SGDLS and CDR2 is YYNGEE in the germline V gene. The CDR3 has 16 residues. V was clipped by 0 bases and J by 5 bases; unmatched bases: 8.